This T cell receptor (beta chain) was captured by sequencing in a study of blood T cell repertoires in COVID-19. V was pared by 6 bases and J by 8 bases, with 19 bases between. The CDR3 is 15 amino acids. Germline V lookup: CDR1 MNHEY, CDR2 SMNVEV (reference sequence). Using immunoSEQ multiplex PCR, the repertoire was profiled, and TCRdb retains in-frame clones only, with some absent. Here the sample spans 60,000 to 70,000 clones, 65% to 85% being singletons. The chain recombines TRBV27 with TRBJ1-4; TRBD1 might be the D (6 bases). Material: peripheral blood. This receptor was identified in a human donor in a cohort sampled during active COVID-19. For the CDR3, the DNA is TGTGCCAGCAGCCCTGTGGACAGTCTGCAAGAAAAACTGTTTTTT. The encoded protein is CASSPVDSLQEKLFF.